This passage covers 17 T cell receptor beta chains from one sample sequenced in a study of blood T cell repertoires in COVID-19. Sequencing used immunoSEQ multiplex PCR; TCRdb keeps in-frame clones, though not all of them. There are approximately 170,000 clones in the sample; 86% occur only once, and approximately 4% lies in the top ten. Material: peripheral blood. These receptors were collected from a woman between 65 and 79 years old with acute or convalescent COVID-19.

V and J are TRBV10-3 and TRBJ1-2, with 11 positions matching TRBD1. This CDR3 region has 14 residues. Germline V gives CDR1 ENHRY, CDR2 SYGVKD. V shed 7 bases and J 7 bases; nucleotides not matched to a gene: 8. This CDR3 reads CAITRTGGAGGYTF. DNA of the CDR3: TGTGCCATCACTAGGACAGGGGGCGCGGGTGGCTACACCTTC.

V and J are TRBV15 and TRBJ2-2; 9 bases are shared with TRBD2. The V gene end was trimmed by 0 bases and the J gene end by 4 bases; junction bases not matched to a gene: 12. Per the germline V gene, CDR1 is LNHNV and CDR2 is YYDKDF (reference sequence). The CDR3 has 19 residues. The CDR3 DNA reads as TGTGCCACCAGCAGAGAAAGGGCGGGAGGGCCGATGAGCACCGGGGAGCTGTTTTTT. Translated, it gives CATSRERAGGPMSTGELFF.

The CDR3, as DNA: TGTGCCAGCAGCCCACCAAGGACAGGGGCCGCTGGGGAGACCCAGTACTTC. It yields the protein CASSPPRTGAAGETQYF. J is TRBJ2-5 and V is TRBV3-1 (or the pseudogene TRBV3-2); TRBD1 matches 9 bases. The CDR3 is 17 residues long. The V and J ends lost 4 bases and 5 bases, in that order; junction bases with no gene match: 14. Germline assignment: CDR1 LGHDT and CDR2 YNNKEL (reference sequence).

This chain connects TRBV14 to TRBJ1-2; D uncertain. V lost 1 base and J 4 bases, leaving 10 bases between the germline ends. The CDR3 consists of 14 residues. Per germline, CDR1 SGHDN and CDR2 FVKESK. Here the CDR3 DNA reads TGTGCCAGCAGCCAAGCAGAGGGTGCCTATGGCTACACCTTC. This codes for CASSQAEGAYGYTF. Based on the CDR3 plus reference TRBV14 and TRBJ1-2, the full variable domain is EAGVTQFPSHSVIEKGQTVTLRCDPISGHDNLYWYRRVMGKEIKFLLHFVKESKQDESGMPNNRFLAERTGGTYSTLKVQPAELEDSGVYFCASSQAEGAYGYTFGSGTRLTVV.

The CDR3 spells CASSPFGSPLHF. CDR3 DNA sequence: TGTGCCAGTAGTCCGTTCGGTTCACCCCTCCACTTT. The chain joins TRBV19 to TRBJ1-6, with D hard to call. With 5 bases removed from V and 9 bases from J, the gap between germline ends came to 8 bases. CDR3 length: 12 residues. CDR1 and CDR2 (germline): LNHDA, SQIVND (reference sequence).

The chain uses TRBV28 and TRBJ2-4; D might be TRBD2 (6 bases). In germline, CDR1 is MDHEN, CDR2 SYDVKM. The V end lost 7 bases, the J end lost 0 bases, and 7 bases lay between the germline ends. The CDR3 covers 13 residues. The CDR3 sequence: CASTGLAKNIQYF. The CDR3 coding sequence is TGTGCCAGCACGGGACTAGCCAAAAACATTCAGTACTTC.

The chain is built from TRBV6-5 and TRBJ1-1; D gene unclear. The V gene's germline CDR1 is MNHEY and CDR2 SVGAGI. This CDR3 has 14 amino acids. V was pared by 5 bases and J by 1 base, with 11 bases between. The CDR3 sequence is CASSPRDRNTEAFF. The DNA for the CDR3 is TGTGCCAGCAGTCCCCGGGATAGGAACACTGAAGCTTTCTTT.

A note on this clone: Distinct nucleotide sequences in the sample also encode this CDR3. This chain links TRBV15 with TRBJ1-5; D call uncertain. The germline V and J ends were trimmed by 3 bases and 6 bases, with 15 bases remaining between them. The V gene's germline CDR1 is LNHNV and CDR2 YYDKDF (reference sequence). The CDR3 contains 15 residues. CDR3 sequence (DNA): TGTGCCACCAGCAGGGATGTTACGTTAGCTCAGCCCCAGCATTTT. Protein: CATSRDVTLAQPQHF.

V and J are TRBV6-4 and TRBJ2-1; 7 bases match TRBD2. This CDR3 region has 15 residues. Germline V gives CDR1 MRHNA, CDR2 SNTAGT. V was clipped by 3 bases and J by 5 bases; unmatched bases: 7. This CDR3 is CASSEQLARHNEQFF. CDR3 bases: TGTGCCAGCAGTGAGCAACTAGCGAGACACAATGAGCAGTTCTTC.

This sequence joins TRBV5-1 and TRBJ2-1; weak D call: TRBD2 (6 bases). Deletions cut 4 bases from V and 0 bases from J, with 17 bases between. The CDR3 contains 17 residues. The V gene's germline CDR1 is SGHRS and CDR2 YFSETQ. CDR3: CASSMGSGLSSYNEQFF. The CDR3 DNA reads TGCGCCAGCAGCATGGGATCGGGACTTAGCTCCTACAATGAGCAGTTCTTC. Looking up the rest from reference TRBV5-1 and TRBJ2-1 gives the full variable domain: KAGVTQTPRYLIKTRGQQVTLSCSPISGHRSVSWYQQTPGQGLQFLFEYFSETQRNKGNFPGRFSGRQFSNSRSEMNVSTLELGDSALYLCASSMGSGLSSYNEQFFGPGTRLTVL.

The chain carries TRBV9 and TRBJ2-1, with 10 bases that match TRBD2. V dropped 1 base and J dropped 12; count of bases not matched to a gene: 7. The germline CDR1 and CDR2 sequences are SGDLS and YYNGEE. The CDR3 length is 14 residues. The CDR3 DNA follows: TGTGCCAGCAGCGTATCTCAGCGGGAGGGCCGGCAGTTCTTC. The encoded protein is CASSVSQREGRQFF.

J is TRBJ1-6 and V is TRBV25-1; tentative D call: TRBD1 (5 bases). Germline V gene data show CDR1 as MGHDK and CDR2 as SYGVNS. The CDR3 is made up of 16 amino acids. V was cut by 4 bases and J by 7 bases, with 17 bases left in between. The CDR3 DNA sequence: TGTGCCAGCAGTGGTCCTAGGACAACGCGGAATTCACCCCTCCACTTT. This codes for CASSGPRTTRNSPLHF.

The gene calls are TRBV24-1 and TRBJ2-3; no reliable D call. The CDR3 spans 15 residues. Looked up from germline, CDR1 is KGHDR and CDR2 is SFDVKD. V lost 7 bases and J 2 bases, leaving 15 bases between the germline ends. The CDR3 DNA is TGTGCCACCAGGAGTCCTTACGCTGACACAGATACGCAGTATTTT. Translation gives CATRSPYADTDTQYF.

The chain is built from TRBV5-4 and TRBJ2-3; no clear D. Looked up from germline, CDR1 is SGHNT and CDR2 is YYREEE (reference sequence). Trimming removed 0 bases at V and 6 bases at J, with 8 bases between. The CDR3 totals 13 residues. The CDR3 here is CASSLVGLDTQYF. CDR3 DNA sequence: TGTGCCAGCAGCTTGGTTGGGCTCGATACGCAGTATTTT.

The CDR3 sequence is CASSQLRGGSTDTQYF. DNA for the CDR3: TGCGCCAGCAGCCAACTTAGGGGGGGGAGCACAGATACGCAGTATTTT. The V and J genes are TRBV4-3 and TRBJ2-3, with D possibly being TRBD2 (7 bases). CDR1 LGHNA and CDR2 YSLEER come from the germline V gene. There are 16 residues in the CDR3. Trimming stripped 2 bases from V and 0 bases from J, with 12 bases between.

The rearrangement uses TRBV9 and TRBJ1-1; 7 bases align to TRBD1. The junction had 9 bases not matched to a gene; V was cut back by 1 base and J by 6 bases. CDR1 and CDR2 from the germline V gene are SGDLS and YYNGEE. The CDR3 totals 15 residues. The CDR3 nucleotides are TGTGCCAGCAGCGTAACCATGACAGGGTACGCTGAAGCTTTCTTT. Translated: CASSVTMTGYAEAFF.

Here the CDR3 reads CASSTGTMNTEAFF. The DNA of the CDR3 is TGTGCCAGTAGTACCGGGACAATGAACACTGAAGCTTTCTTT. This chain joins TRBV19 and TRBJ1-1, with D possibly being TRBD1 (6 bases). Trimming stripped 4 bases from V and 0 bases from J, with 9 bases between. The CDR3 is made up of 14 amino acids. Germline values: CDR1 LNHDA, CDR2 SQIVND (reference sequence).